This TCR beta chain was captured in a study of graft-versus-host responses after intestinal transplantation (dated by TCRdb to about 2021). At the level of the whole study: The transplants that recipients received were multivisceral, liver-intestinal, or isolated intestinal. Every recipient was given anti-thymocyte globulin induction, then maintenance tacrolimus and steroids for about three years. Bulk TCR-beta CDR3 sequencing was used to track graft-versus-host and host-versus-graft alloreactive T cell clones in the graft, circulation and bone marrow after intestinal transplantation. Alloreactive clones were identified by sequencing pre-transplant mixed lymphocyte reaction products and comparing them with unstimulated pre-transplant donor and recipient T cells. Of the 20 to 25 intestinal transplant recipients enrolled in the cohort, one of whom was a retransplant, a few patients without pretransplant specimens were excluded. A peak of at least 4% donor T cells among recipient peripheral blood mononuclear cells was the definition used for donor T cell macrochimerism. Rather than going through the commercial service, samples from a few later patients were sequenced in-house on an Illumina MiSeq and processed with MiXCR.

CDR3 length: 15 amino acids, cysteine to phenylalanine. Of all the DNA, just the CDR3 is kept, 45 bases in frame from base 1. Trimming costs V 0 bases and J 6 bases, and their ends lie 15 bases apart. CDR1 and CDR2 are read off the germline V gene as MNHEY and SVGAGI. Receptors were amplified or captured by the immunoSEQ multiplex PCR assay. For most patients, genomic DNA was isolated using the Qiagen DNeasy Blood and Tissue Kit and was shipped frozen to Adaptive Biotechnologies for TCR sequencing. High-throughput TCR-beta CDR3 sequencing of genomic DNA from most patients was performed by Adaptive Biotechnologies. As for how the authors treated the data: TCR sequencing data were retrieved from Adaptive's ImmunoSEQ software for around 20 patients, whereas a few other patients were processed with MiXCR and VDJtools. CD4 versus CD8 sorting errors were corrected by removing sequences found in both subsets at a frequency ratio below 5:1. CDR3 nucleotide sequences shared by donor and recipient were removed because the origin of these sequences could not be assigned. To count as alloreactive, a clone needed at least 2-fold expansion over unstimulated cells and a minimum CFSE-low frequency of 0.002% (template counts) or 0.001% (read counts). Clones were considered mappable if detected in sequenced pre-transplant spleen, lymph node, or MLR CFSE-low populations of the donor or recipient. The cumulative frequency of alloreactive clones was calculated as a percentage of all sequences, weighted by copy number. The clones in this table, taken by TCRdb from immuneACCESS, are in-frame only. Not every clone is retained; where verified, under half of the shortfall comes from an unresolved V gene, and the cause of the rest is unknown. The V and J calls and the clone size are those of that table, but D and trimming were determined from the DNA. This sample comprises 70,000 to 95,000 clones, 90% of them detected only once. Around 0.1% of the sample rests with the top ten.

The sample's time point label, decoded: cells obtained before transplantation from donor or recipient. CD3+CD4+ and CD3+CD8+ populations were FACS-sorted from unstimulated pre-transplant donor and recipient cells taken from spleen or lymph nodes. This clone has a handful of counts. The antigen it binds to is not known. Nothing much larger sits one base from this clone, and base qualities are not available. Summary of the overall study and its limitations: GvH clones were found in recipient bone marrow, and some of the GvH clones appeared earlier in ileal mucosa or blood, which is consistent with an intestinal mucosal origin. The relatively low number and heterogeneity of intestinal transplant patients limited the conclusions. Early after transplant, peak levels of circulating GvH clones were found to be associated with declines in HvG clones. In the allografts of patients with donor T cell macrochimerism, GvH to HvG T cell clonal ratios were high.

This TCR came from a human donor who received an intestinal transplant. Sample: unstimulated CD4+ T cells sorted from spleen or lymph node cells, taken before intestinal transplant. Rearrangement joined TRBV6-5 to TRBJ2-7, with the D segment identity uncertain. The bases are TGTGCCAGCAGTTACTCTGGCGGAAGGCCCTCCGAGCAGTACTTC. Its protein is CASSYSGGRPSEQYF.